The 20 T cell receptor beta chains listed next were all sequenced from one sample in a study of T cell responses to AZD1222 COVID-19 vaccine. Assay: immunoSEQ multiplex PCR; the TCRdb copy retains only in-frame clones and omits some. The table includes about 110,000 clones, around 92% detected once. The input for sequencing was peripheral blood, taken on day 0 of AZD1222 vaccination. Receptors were obtained from an adult in good health.

The chain links TRBV10-2 to TRBJ1-1; TRBD1 aligns across 7 bases. The germline gives CDR1 WSHSY, CDR2 SAAADI. CDR3 length equals 15 residues. With V trimmed by 3 bases and J by 0 bases, 4 bases remained unmatched. The CDR3 DNA sequence: TGCGCCAGCAGTGATAGGGGGCGGGTGAACACTGAAGCTTTCTTT. Amino acid sequence: CASSDRGRVNTEAFF.

The rearrangement uses TRBV9 and TRBJ2-2; 7 bases agree with TRBD2. The V and J ends lost 4 bases and 3 bases, in that order; junction bases with no gene match: 9. CDR3 length: 16 residues. The germline V gene encodes CDR1 SGDLS and CDR2 YYNGEE. CDR3 nucleotides: TGTGCCAGCAGCCCTGGAGGTGGGGGGGACACCGGGGAGCTGTTTTTT. Amino acid sequence: CASSPGGGGDTGELFF.

J is TRBJ2-7 and V is TRBV11-3, with TRBD1 matching over 8 bases. The CDR3 contains 13 residues. Germline V lookup: CDR1 SGHNT, CDR2 YENEEA. Losses at the gene ends were 5 bases for V and 7 bases for J; bases not matched to a gene: 7. This chain's CDR3 is CASSAQGAREQYF. In DNA form, the CDR3 reads TGTGCCAGCAGCGCCCAGGGGGCGCGGGAGCAGTACTTC. The whole variable domain, remainder taken from reference TRBV11-3 and TRBJ2-7, is EAGVVQSPRYKIIEKKQPVAFWCNPISGHNTLYWYLQNLGQGPELLIRYENEEAVDDSQLPKDRFSAERLKGVDSTLKIQPAELGDSAVYLCASSAQGAREQYFGPGTRLTVT.

This chain connects TRBV6-1 to TRBJ1-2; possible D gene TRBD1, 6 bases. The CDR3 length is 14 residues. Germline V gene sequence: CDR1 MNHNS, CDR2 SASEGT. Trimming shortened V by 1 base and J by 2 bases, and 8 bases separated the two germline ends. DNA for the CDR3: TGTGCCAGCAGTGAAGGGAGGGGGAACTATGGCTACACCTTC. Encoded protein: CASSEGRGNYGYTF.

The chain recombines TRBV6-1 with TRBJ1-6, with D possibly matching TRBD1 (5 bases). The germline CDR1 and CDR2 sequences are MNHNS and SASEGT. Trimming shortened V by 2 bases and J by 3 bases, and 8 bases separated the two germline ends. The CDR3 runs 15 residues. CDR3 sequence (DNA): TGTGCCAGCAGTGAATGGGGCGTCTATAATTCACCCCTCCACTTT. Its protein product is CASSEWGVYNSPLHF.

The chain carries TRBV12-3 or TRBV12-4 and TRBJ1-2; 7 nucleotides line up with TRBD1. CDR3 length: 12 amino acids. The junction had 3 bases not matched to a gene; V was cut back by 3 bases and J by 8 bases. The CDR3 region has the DNA TGTGCCAGCAGTTTGGGACAGCGGGGCTACACCTTC. This encodes CASSLGQRGYTF.

This clone has only one observation. The chain has TRBV21-1 and TRBJ1-6. TRBV21-1 is an annotated pseudogene. This CDR3 contains 12 residues. The CDR3 nucleotides read TGTGCCAGCAGCAGATGTAATTCACCCCTCCACTTT. Translated: CASSRCNSPLHF.

The chain is built from TRBV13 and TRBJ2-7; 8 bases align to TRBD1. V lost 5 bases and J lost 12; bases outside the gene matches: 9. Germline assignment: CDR1 PRHDT and CDR2 FYEKMQ (reference sequence). The CDR3 runs 12 residues. CDR3 nucleotides: TGTGCCAGCAGCACGGACAGGGCCCGGCGGTACTTC. As protein: CASSTDRARRYF.

This chain joins TRBV5-1 and TRBJ1-6; TRBD1 matches 11 bases. CDR1 is SGHRS and CDR2 is YFSETQ in the germline V gene. J was trimmed by 0 bases and V by 5 bases; bases with no gene match: 7. This CDR3 is 18 amino acids long. For the CDR3, the DNA is TGCGCCAGCAGTCCCGGGACAGGGGGTAGCTCCTATAATTCACCCCTCCACTTT. As protein: CASSPGTGGSSYNSPLHF.

This chain joins TRBV2 and TRBJ1-2, with D perhaps matching TRBD1 (6 bases). The CDR3 spans 15 residues. CDR1 and CDR2 (germline): SNHLY, FYNNEI. Trimming pared 0 bases from V and 4 bases from J, leaving 12 bases between. This chain's CDR3 is CASSEATGQLYGYTF. The DNA for the CDR3 is TGTGCCAGCAGTGAAGCGACCGGACAGCTCTATGGCTACACCTTC.

V is TRBV7-9 and J is TRBJ1-5, with unresolved D. The CDR3 loop spans 13 amino acids. Germline V gene lookup returns CDR1 SEHNR and CDR2 FQNEAQ (reference sequence). With 1 base removed from V and 6 bases from J, the gap between germline ends came to 7 bases. CDR3 in amino acids: CASSLDRGQPQHF. The CDR3 DNA reads as TGTGCCAGCAGCTTAGACCGGGGTCAGCCCCAGCATTTT.

The chain links TRBV5-1 to TRBJ2-1; 11 bases align to TRBD1. The CDR3 consists of 15 residues. Per the germline V gene, CDR1 is SGHRS and CDR2 is YFSETQ. Trimming took 2 bases from V and 8 from J; bases not matched to a gene: 6. CDR3 nucleotide sequence: TGCGCCAGCAGCTTTGGGACAGGGGGTTTTGATGAGCAGTTCTTC. Residues: CASSFGTGGFDEQFF.

This clone was found once. The genes are TRBV3-1 (or the pseudogene TRBV3-2) and TRBJ1-2; no clear D. The CDR3 consists of 13 residues. Germline CDR1 LGHDT, CDR2 YNNKEL (reference sequence). Trimming stripped 3 bases from V and 3 bases from J, with 8 bases between. The CDR3: CASSQPGYYGYTF. CDR3 coding DNA: TGTGCCAGCAGCCAGCCGGGATACTATGGCTACACCTTC.

The genes are TRBV3-1 (or the pseudogene TRBV3-2) and TRBJ2-7, with TRBD2 identical over 8 bases. The CDR3 consists of 14 residues. V trimming: 2 bases; J trimming: 7 bases; junction bases outside the gene matches: 7. The germline V gene has CDR1 LGHDT and CDR2 YNNKEL (reference sequence). Written as DNA, the CDR3 is TGTGCCAGCAGCCAACTAGGGACTAGTCGGGAGCAGTACTTC. Translating it yields CASSQLGTSREQYF.

This rearrangement joins TRBV21-1 to TRBJ2-2; the table's TRBD1 call for D was not verified on the DNA. TRBV21-1 is noted as a pseudogene. CDR3 length: 16 amino acids. This chain's CDR3 is CASSWGTGRNTGELFF. CDR3 sequence (DNA): TGTGCCAGCAGCTGGGGGACAGGGAGGAACACCGGGGAGCTGTTTTTT.

The V gene is TRBV20-1, the J gene TRBJ2-7; TRBD1 or TRBD2 may be the D gene (5 bases each). CDR3 length: 11 amino acids. Looked up from germline, CDR1 is DFQATT and CDR2 is SNEGSKA (reference sequence). CDR3 nucleotide sequence: TGCACAACGGGACCATCCTACGAGCAGTACTTC. This encodes CTTGPSYEQYF.

The rearrangement joins TRBV10-3 to TRBJ1-1; 10 bases are shared with TRBD1. CDR1 is ENHRY and CDR2 is SYGVKD in the germline V gene. The junction had 11 bases not matched to a gene; V was cut back by 2 bases and J by 8 bases. The CDR3 is 16 residues long. This CDR3 is CAISEIGTGETREAFF. In DNA form, the CDR3 reads TGTGCCATCAGTGAGATCGGGACAGGGGAAACCCGGGAAGCTTTCTTT.

The rearrangement joins TRBV7-2 to TRBJ2-7; maybe TRBD1 (6 bases). Germline CDR1 reads SGHTA; CDR2 reads FQGNSA. The CDR3 length is 14 residues. V was pared by 4 bases and J by 6 bases, with 16 bases between. For the CDR3, the DNA is TGTGCCAGCAGCTATGGGGACATAAGGGGCGAGCAGTACTTC. Translation: CASSYGDIRGEQYF. Full variable domain (outside the CDR3, taken from reference TRBV7-2 and TRBJ2-7): GAGVSQSPSNKVTEKGKDVELRCDPISGHTALYWYRQSLGQGLEFLIYFQGNSAPDKSGLPSDRFSAERTGGSVSTLTIQRTQQEDSAVYLCASSYGDIRGEQYFGPGTRLTVT.

This sequence joins TRBV7-8 and TRBJ2-2; D gene uncertain. This CDR3 comprises 13 residues. CDR1 and CDR2 (germline): SGHVS, FQNEAQ. V lost 3 bases and J 6 bases, leaving 8 bases between the germline ends. The CDR3 here is CASSFLGAGELFF. The DNA of the CDR3 is TGTGCCAGCAGCTTCCTTGGGGCCGGGGAGCTGTTTTTT.

This clone appeared a single time. The chain recombines TRBV6-2 or TRBV6-3 with TRBJ1-3; D not certain. Germline V gives CDR1 MNHEY, CDR2 SVGEGT. The V end lost 2 bases, the J end lost 0 bases, and 11 bases lay between the germline ends. CDR3 length: 16 residues. The CDR3 loop reads CASSYHRLDSGNTIYF. CDR3 nucleotides: TGTGCCAGCAGTTACCACCGTCTGGACTCTGGAAACACCATATATTTT.